This entry lists 5 T cell receptor beta chains sequenced from one sample in a study of shared clonotypes between healthy human individuals. Only in-frame clones appear in the TCRdb table, and some are missing; sequencing was by immunoSEQ multiplex PCR. The repertoire includes about 460,000 clones, roughly three quarters of them detected once, and around 12% sits in the top ten. The sequenced sample consisted of PBMCs. The receptors were gathered from a woman aged 35 to 49 in good health. Some clones in this sample may be carry-over from other donors' samples.

V and J are TRBV25-1 and TRBJ1-4; D is possibly TRBD1 (5 bases). The CDR3 has 15 amino acids. With 6 bases removed from V and 6 bases from J, the gap between germline ends came to 17 bases. CDR1 and CDR2 (germline): MGHDK, SYGVNS. This chain's CDR3 is CASRPHRDGDEKLFF. In DNA form, the CDR3 reads TGTGCCAGCAGACCCCACCGGGACGGAGATGAAAAACTGTTTTTT.

In DNA form, the CDR3 reads TGCAGCGGGGGGACGTATGAAAAACTGTTTTTT. Amino acid sequence: CSGGTYEKLFF. The V gene is TRBV29-1, the J gene TRBJ1-4; D may be TRBD1 (5 bases). Germline CDR1 reads SQVTM; CDR2 reads ANQGSEA. V was trimmed by 7 bases and J by 6 bases, leaving 9 bases between them. The CDR3 is 11 amino acids.

There are a few counts of this clone. The rearrangement uses TRBV27 and TRBJ1-2; D unclear. Germline CDR1 and CDR2: MNHEY and SMNVEV (reference sequence). Trimming took off 6 bases at V and 0 bases at J, with 14 bases between the two ends. The CDR3 spans 15 residues. Here the CDR3 DNA reads TGTGCCAGCAGCCGTACTGGTGGAGCTAACTATGGCTACACCTTC. This encodes CASSRTGGANYGYTF.

This chain uses TRBV7-9 with TRBJ2-5, with D possibly matching TRBD2 (5 bases). The CDR3 is 13 residues long. CDR1 and CDR2 (germline): SEHNR, FQNEAQ (reference sequence). V was cut by 5 bases and J by 4 bases, with 11 bases left in between. CDR3: CASSTRGGETQYF. CDR3 bases: TGTGCCAGCAGCACCCGCGGAGGAGAGACCCAGTACTTC.

Note on this clone: Given a far larger clone just one base away, this is likely a sequencing read error. The chain employs TRBV6-1 and TRBJ1-1; tentatively, D is TRBD1 (5 bases). The CDR3 consists of 15 residues. Trimming took 2 bases from V and 4 from J, leaving 14 bases between them. Germline values: CDR1 MNHNS, CDR2 SASEGT. The chain's CDR3 is CASSEKGDGGTEAFF. CDR3 bases: TGTGCCAGCAGTGAAAAAGGAGACGGGGGCACTGAAGCTTTCTTT.